Listed below are T cell receptor beta chains from one sample, sequenced in a study of cytomegalovirus exposure and HLA in healthy donors. Produced via immunoSEQ multiplex PCR; TCRdb's table is partial and in-frame only. The sample gives 200,000 to 250,000 clones, about 80% of which show up once; roughly 0.58% is in the top ten. The sequencing sample was made of PBMCs. These receptors were collected from a woman between 35 and 50 years old in good health and CMV-seronegative. CDR3s include the opening cysteine and the closing phenylalanine or tryptophan. Fields, in order: clone size, D gene, J gene, V gene, CDR3 protein, CDR3 DNA. The D gene is left open where the match is weak. Size values are once, few and many counts, or a class for expanded clones, and some rows have none.

>.|TRBD2|TRBJ2-1|TRBV6-5
CASSLWRGGYNEQFF
TGTGCCAGCAGTTTATGGCGGGGGGGGTACAATGAGCAGTTCTTC
>.|.|TRBJ2-5|TRBV28
CASTPRGSQETQYF
TGTGCCAGCACCCCCCGGGGTTCCCAAGAGACCCAGTACTTC
>.|.|TRBJ1-3|TRBV6-5
CASSESGGGNTIYF
TGTGCCAGCAGTGAATCGGGGGGTGGAAACACCATATATTTT
>.|.|TRBJ2-1|TRBV2
CASSGRDLMRNEQFF
TGTGCCAGCAGTGGGAGGGACCTCATGCGGAATGAGCAGTTCTTC
>.|.|TRBJ1-3|TRBV19
CASSAITRGHSGNTIYF
TGTGCCAGTAGTGCAATTACCAGGGGCCACTCTGGAAACACCATATATTTT
>.|.|TRBJ2-4|TRBV19
CASSIETALAKNIQYF
TGTGCCAGTAGTATAGAGACAGCCCTAGCCAAAAACATTCAGTACTTC
>.|.|TRBJ1-5|TRBV6-6
CASSRQDQPQHF
TGTGCCAGCAGCCGACAGGATCAGCCCCAGCATTTT
>.|TRBD1|TRBJ2-3|TRBV11-3
CASSLDSPGGRDTQYF
TGTGCCAGCAGCTTGGACTCCCCAGGGGGAAGGGATACGCAGTATTTT
>once|TRBD1|TRBJ2-5|TRBV29-1
CSVNLSGQGLQETQYF
TGCAGCGTCAATTTATCCGGACAGGGCCTTCAAGAGACCCAGTACTTC
>once|TRBD1|TRBJ1-6|TRBV9
CASSRRQGSVSPLHF
TGTGCCAGCAGCAGGCGACAGGGCAGCGTTTCACCCCTCCACTTT
>.|.|TRBJ2-1|TRBV18
CASSPAGWAGEQFF
TGTGCCAGCTCACCAGCCGGGTGGGCGGGTGAGCAGTTCTTC
>once|.|TRBJ1-1|TRBV11-2
CASSRRGPRNTEAFF
TGTGCCAGCAGCCGGAGAGGTCCGAGGAACACTGAAGCTTTCTTT
>.|.|TRBJ2-3|TRBV6-5
CASSYVGPDLDTQYF
TGTGCCAGCAGTTACGTGGGCCCTGACCTAGATACGCAGTATTTT
>.|TRBD2|TRBJ2-5|TRBV19
CASSKGSIAGGNQETQYF
TGTGCCAGTAGTAAGGGGTCAATAGCGGGGGGGAACCAAGAGACCCAGTACTTC
>once|TRBD2|TRBJ2-3|TRBV11-3
CASSLAGTRGSDTQYF
TGTGCCAGCAGCTTAGCCGGGACTAGGGGGTCAGATACGCAGTATTTT
>.|.|TRBJ1-6|TRBV9
CASSWGNDSPLHF
TGTGCCAGCAGTTGGGGCAATGATTCACCCCTCCACTTT
>few|.|TRBJ1-4|TRBV6-6
CASSEGATNEKLFF
TGTGCCAGCAGCGAGGGGGCAACTAATGAAAAACTGTTTTTT
>.|TRBD1|TRBJ1-1|TRBV5-1
CASSLDRGDTEAFF
TGCGCCAGCAGCTTGGACAGGGGCGACACTGAAGCTTTCTTT
>.|.|TRBJ2-3|TRBV7-6
CASSLALGAHSTDTQYF
TGTGCCAGCAGCTTAGCCCTGGGGGCACATAGCACAGATACGCAGTATTTT
>.|.|TRBJ1-4|TRBV15
CATSRDPQGPSSATNEKLFF
TGTGCCACCAGCAGAGATCCGCAGGGTCCGAGCAGCGCAACTAATGAAAAACTGTTTTTT
>.|TRBD2|TRBJ2-1|TRBV9
CASSLTWTSVNEQFF
TGTGCCAGCAGCCTCACGTGGACTAGCGTGAATGAGCAGTTCTTC
>.|.|TRBJ2-2|TRBV18
CASGPLAVAGELFF
TGTGCCAGCGGGCCTTTAGCGGTGGCCGGGGAGCTGTTTTTT
>.|TRBD2|TRBJ2-2|TRBV7-2
CASSLGAGRAGGGTGELFF
TGTGCCAGCAGCTTAGGGGCAGGCAGAGCGGGGGGCGGCACCGGGGAGCTGTTTTTT
>.|.|TRBJ1-2|TRBV13
CASSFGATYGYTF
TGTGCCAGCAGCTTCGGAGCCACCTATGGCTACACCTTC
>.|TRBD2|TRBJ2-3|TRBV11-2
CASSPRVAGVFTDTQYF
TGTGCCAGCAGCCCCCGTGTAGCGGGTGTTTTCACAGATACGCAGTATTTT
>.|.|TRBJ1-1|TRBV19
CASSTLVWSTEAFF
TGTGCCAGTAGTACCCTTGTTTGGAGCACTGAAGCTTTCTTT
>.|TRBD1|TRBJ2-7|TRBV29-1
CSVASGTGGIYEQYF
TGCAGCGTTGCGTCTGGGACAGGGGGAATTTACGAGCAGTACTTC
>.|TRBD1|TRBJ1-2|TRBV15
CATIPRDRTSVGYGYTF
TGTGCCACCATCCCCCGGGACAGAACATCGGTAGGCTATGGCTACACCTTC
>.|TRBD1|TRBJ1-1|TRBV28
CAGQASGVNTEAFF
TGTGCCGGACAGGCAAGTGGGGTGAACACTGAAGCTTTCTTT
>.|.|TRBJ1-6|TRBV19
CASSVLPSEASRNSPLHF
TGTGCCAGTAGTGTCCTCCCCTCTGAGGCCTCGAGAAATTCACCCCTCCACTTT
>.|TRBD1|TRBJ2-2|TRBV29-1
CSVGDRGTGELFF
TGCAGCGTTGGCGACAGGGGTACCGGGGAGCTGTTTTTT
>.|.|TRBJ1-4|TRBV5-1
CASSLERGNEKLFF
TGCGCCAGCAGCTTGGAAAGGGGGAATGAAAAACTGTTTTTT
>.|TRBD1|TRBJ2-5|TRBV9
CASSAWTGQETQYF
TGTGCCAGCAGCGCCTGGACAGGGCAAGAGACCCAGTACTTC
>.|TRBD1|TRBJ1-1|TRBV5-1
CASSLSVGTVTEAFF
TGCGCCAGCAGCTTGTCCGTTGGGACAGTCACTGAAGCTTTCTTT
>.|TRBD1|TRBJ1-1|TRBV18
CASSKQGSVNTEAFF
TGTGCCAGCTCAAAACAGGGGTCCGTGAACACTGAAGCTTTCTTT
>once|.|TRBJ2-3|TRBV14
CASSLPFRSTDTQYF
TGTGCCAGCAGCCTTCCCTTCAGAAGTACAGATACGCAGTATTTT
>.|.|TRBJ2-2|TRBV6-5
CASQRQPGGELFF
TGTGCCAGCCAAAGACAGCCCGGCGGGGAGCTGTTTTTT
>.|TRBD1|TRBJ1-5|TRBV5-8
CASSFQGAQHF
TGTGCCAGCAGCTTTCAGGGGGCCCAGCATTTT
>.|TRBD2|TRBJ2-5|TRBV9
CASSVSGLAGGPGGTQYF
TGTGCCAGCAGCGTCTCGGGACTAGCGGGGGGGCCGGGCGGGACCCAGTACTTC
>.|.|TRBJ2-7|TRBV29-1
CSVRDFSSYEQYF
TGCAGCGTCCGGGACTTCAGCTCCTACGAGCAGTACTTC
>.|.|TRBJ1-2|TRBV21-1
CASSKGRGSVYGYTF
TGTGCCAGCAGCAAAGGCCGGGGGTCGGTTTATGGCTACACCTTC
>.|.|TRBJ1-1|TRBV29-1
CSVARQHHTEAFF
TGCAGCGTGGCCCGACAGCACCACACTGAAGCTTTCTTT
>.|.|TRBJ1-2|TRBV5-1
CASSFEGSYGYTF
TGCGCCAGCAGCTTTGAGGGAAGCTATGGCTACACCTTC
>.|.|TRBJ1-1|TRBV6-6
CASSSLSGTPAEAFF
TGTGCCAGCAGTTCTCTGTCCGGGACACCTGCTGAAGCTTTCTTT
>.|.|TRBJ2-3|TRBV28
CASSLLLRDTQYF
TGTGCCAGCAGTTTGCTCCTAAGAGATACGCAGTATTTT
>.|TRBD1|TRBJ1-2|TRBV6-6
CASSLGGIGRSYGYTF
TGTGCCAGCAGTCTAGGGGGCATAGGGCGTAGCTATGGCTACACCTTC
>.|.|TRBJ2-7|TRBV6-5
CASSSAGLPYEQYF
TGTGCCAGCAGTTCCGCCGGTTTGCCCTACGAGCAGTACTTC
>.|.|TRBJ1-2|TRBV19
CASRTGNGYTF
TGTGCCAGTAGAACAGGGAATGGCTACACCTTC
>.|TRBD1|TRBJ2-7|TRBV7-6
CASSYGTGAYEQYF
TGTGCCAGCAGCTACGGGACAGGGGCCTACGAGCAGTACTTC
>.|.|TRBJ1-5|TRBV18
CASSPNTGRAHSNQPQHF
TGTGCCAGCTCACCAAACACAGGGAGGGCTCATAGCAATCAGCCCCAGCATTTT
>few|TRBD1|TRBJ2-2|TRBV4-1
CASSQPGTDTGELFF
TGCGCCAGCAGCCAACCCGGGACAGACACCGGGGAGCTGTTTTTT
>.|.|TRBJ1-2|TRBV6-1
CASSESHLVYGYTF
TGTGCCAGCAGTGAAAGCCACCTAGTTTATGGCTACACCTTC
>.|TRBD2|TRBJ2-5|TRBV7-9
CASSWSGGEETQYF
TGTGCCAGCAGCTGGAGCGGGGGAGAGGAGACCCAGTACTTC
>.|.|TRBJ2-1|TRBV7-9
CASSSHGPNEQFF
TGTGCCAGCAGCTCTCATGGCCCCAATGAGCAGTTCTTC
>.|TRBD2|TRBJ2-1|TRBV9
CASSVSGGWNNEQFF
TGTGCCAGCAGCGTTTCGGGGGGTTGGAACAATGAGCAGTTCTTC
>.|.|TRBJ1-2|TRBV6-1
CASRNPRVPGYTF
TGTGCCAGCAGAAACCCCAGGGTGCCTGGCTACACCTTC
>.|TRBD2|TRBJ2-3|TRBV7-6
CASSLMASGGVTDTQYF
TGTGCCAGCAGCCTAATGGCAAGCGGGGGGGTCACAGATACGCAGTATTTT